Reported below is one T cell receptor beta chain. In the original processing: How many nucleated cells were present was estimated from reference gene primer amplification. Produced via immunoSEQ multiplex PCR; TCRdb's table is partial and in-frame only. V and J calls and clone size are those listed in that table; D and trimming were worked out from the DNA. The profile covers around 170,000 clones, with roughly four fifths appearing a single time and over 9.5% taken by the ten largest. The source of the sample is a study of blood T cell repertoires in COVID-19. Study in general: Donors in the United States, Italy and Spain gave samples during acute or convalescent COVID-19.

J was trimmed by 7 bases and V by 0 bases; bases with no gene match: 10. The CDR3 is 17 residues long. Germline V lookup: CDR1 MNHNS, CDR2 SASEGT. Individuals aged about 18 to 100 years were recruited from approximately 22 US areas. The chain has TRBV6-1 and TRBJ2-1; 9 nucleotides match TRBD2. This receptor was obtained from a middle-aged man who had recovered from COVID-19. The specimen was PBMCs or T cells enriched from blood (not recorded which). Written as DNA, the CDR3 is TGTGCCAGCAGTGAAGCCCCTAGCGGGACCTGGGGTAATGAGCAGTTCTTC. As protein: CASSEAPSGTWGNEQFF.